This record concerns one TCR beta chain sequence. This sample stems from a study of control samples from healthy donors and cancer patients. TCRdb's copy holds only in-frame clones and misses some; the assay was immunoSEQ multiplex PCR. Among about 180,000 clones listed, around 90% were seen once. Trimming stripped 6 bases from V and 4 bases from J, with 21 bases between. Germline assignment: CDR1 LNHDA and CDR2 SQIVND (reference sequence). This CDR3 is 17 amino acids long. Sequencing used blood. The sequence was obtained from a woman in her forties or fifties in good health. The chain links TRBV19 to TRBJ2-2; tentative D call: TRBD1 (6 bases). The CDR3 DNA sequence: TGTGCCAGTAGCGCAACAGGGCCAAGGGCGGTCACCGGGGAGCTGTTTTTT. Protein sequence: CASSATGPRAVTGELFF.